Presented here are 17 T cell receptor beta chains from one specimen sequenced in a study of shared clonotypes between healthy human individuals. Naive CD8 populations comprised CD45RO-negative cells positively selected for CCR7, excluding terminally differentiated effector memory CD45RA+ cells. Sequencing was performed with immunoSEQ multiplex PCR; in TCRdb, only in-frame clones are kept and a portion is missing. The sample has over 2 million clones; about 94% are singletons. The source material was naive CD8+ T cells sorted from blood. The receptors originated from a man between 18 and 35 years old in good health.

The chain joins TRBV13 to TRBJ2-3; 11 bases match TRBD2. The V segment lost 3 bases and the J segment 0 bases; nucleotides outside the gene matches: 8. The CDR3 runs 18 residues. Germline CDR1 PRHDT, CDR2 FYEKMQ (reference sequence). CDR3: CASSFGPTSGTSTDTQYF. Here the CDR3 DNA reads TGTGCCAGCAGCTTCGGCCCGACTAGCGGGACCAGCACAGATACGCAGTATTTT.

The rearrangement links TRBV10-3 to TRBJ2-5, with D uncertain. The J call is uncertain, as TRBJ2-7 better fits the DNA end. This CDR3 is built from 15 residues. The V gene's germline CDR1 is ENHRY and CDR2 SYGVKD. This CDR3 is CAISVEARSSYEQYF. CDR3 bases: TGTGCCATCAGTGTCGAGGCCAGGAGCTCCTACGAGCAGTACTTC.

The V gene is TRBV7-9, the J gene TRBJ2-1; D call uncertain. Per the germline V gene, CDR1 is SEHNR and CDR2 is FQNEAQ (reference sequence). The CDR3 has 12 amino acids. The V end lost 3 bases, the J end lost 15 bases, and 15 bases lay between the germline ends. The CDR3 DNA sequence: TGTGCCAGCAGCTTCGACGCCCAGGTTCGGTTCTTC. This gives the protein CASSFDAQVRFF.

The gene calls are TRBV27 and TRBJ2-2; D could derive from TRBD1 or TRBD2 (5 bases each). The CDR3 runs to 16 residues. Germline V gene sequence: CDR1 MNHEY, CDR2 SMNVEV (reference sequence). The V end was cut by 7 bases, the J end by 4 bases, with 19 bases between. This CDR3 reads CASTSQGTSGTGELFF. The CDR3 nucleotides are TGTGCCAGCACATCCCAGGGAACCAGCGGCACCGGGGAGCTGTTTTTT.

In regard to this clone: Different DNA sequences within this sample yield the same CDR3. The chain combines TRBV4-1 with TRBJ1-1; 7 bases agree with TRBD1. The length of the CDR3 is 13 residues. Germline assignment: CDR1 MGHRA and CDR2 YSYEKL. J gave up 5 bases and V 4 bases, and 4 bases lay outside the gene matches. The CDR3 DNA reads TGCGCCAGCAGCCCCCGACAGGGTACTGAAGCTTTCTTT. It encodes CASSPRQGTEAFF.

The chain couples TRBV13 to TRBJ2-1; 7 bases match TRBD2. The V gene's germline CDR1 is PRHDT and CDR2 FYEKMQ (reference sequence). The junction had 5 bases not matched to a gene; V was cut back by 0 bases and J by 6 bases. This CDR3 is built from 15 residues. The CDR3 loop is CASSLGGRASNEQFF. CDR3 in DNA: TGTGCCAGCAGCTTAGGTGGGAGGGCCAGCAATGAGCAGTTCTTC.

The chain uses TRBV28 and TRBJ2-4, with TRBD2 identical over 7 bases. The CDR3 is 18 amino acids. V was pared by 7 bases and J by 0 bases, with 15 bases of the junction left unmatched. Germline V gene lookup returns CDR1 MDHEN and CDR2 SYDVKM. CDR3 sequence reads: CASNIGEGARLAKNIQYF. In nucleotides, the CDR3 is TGTGCCAGCAACATTGGGGAGGGAGCGAGATTAGCCAAAAACATTCAGTACTTC.

The V call is TRBV6-1, the J call TRBJ2-3, with unresolved D. Germline-derived CDR1 and CDR2 are MNHNS and SASEGT. The CDR3 loop spans 15 amino acids. The V gene lost 4 bases and the J gene lost 6 bases, with 17 bases spanning the gap. CDR3 region: CASSGITSRADTQYF. The CDR3 DNA follows: TGTGCCAGCAGTGGAATTACGAGCCGTGCGGATACGCAGTATTTT.

The chain has TRBV19 and TRBJ2-7; tentatively, D is TRBD2 (5 bases). V was cut by 6 bases and J by 2 bases, with 14 bases left in between. Germline V gene sequence: CDR1 LNHDA, CDR2 SQIVND (reference sequence). The CDR3 consists of 14 residues. The chain's CDR3 is CASSTWERTYEQYF. DNA of the CDR3: TGTGCCAGTAGCACTTGGGAGCGGACCTACGAGCAGTACTTC.

V usage is TRBV29-1 and J usage is TRBJ2-2; D might be TRBD1 or TRBD2, each matching 5 bases. This CDR3 spans 11 amino acids. The germline V gene has CDR1 SQVTM and CDR2 ANQGSEA. V gave up 6 bases and J gave up 6 bases, with 8 bases separating them. CDR3 DNA sequence: TGCAGCGTGTGGGGGTCCGGGGAGCTGTTTTTT. This translates into CSVWGSGELFF.

The gene calls are TRBV30 and TRBJ2-3; 7 bases fit TRBD1. Germline V gene sequence: CDR1 GTSNPN, CDR2 SVGIG (reference sequence). The CDR3 length is 13 residues. V trimming: 8 bases; J trimming: 0 bases; junction bases outside the gene matches: 5. CDR3 loop: CAGTAISTDTQYF. The CDR3 DNA follows: TGTGCCGGGACAGCGATTAGCACAGATACGCAGTATTTT.

Details on this clone: Different DNA sequences within this sample yield the same CDR3. The gene calls are TRBV9 and TRBJ2-5, with 9 nucleotides matching TRBD2. V was pared by 2 bases and J by 2 bases, with 4 bases of the junction left unmatched. The CDR3 loop spans 15 amino acids. Germline CDR1 is SGDLS and CDR2 is YYNGEE. This chain's CDR3 is CASSVSGGLQETQYF. The CDR3 DNA reads TGTGCCAGCAGCGTTAGCGGGGGCTTACAAGAGACCCAGTACTTC.

The chain has TRBV5-6 and TRBJ2-6, with TRBD1 matching 9 bases. V lost 4 bases, J lost 2 bases, and 13 bases stayed unmatched. The CDR3 is made up of 19 amino acids. The germline V gene has CDR1 SGHDT and CDR2 YYEEEE. CDR3 in amino acids: CASSQGQGLGVAGANVLTF. The DNA of the CDR3 is TGTGCCAGCAGCCAGGGACAGGGCTTAGGTGTTGCTGGGGCCAACGTCCTGACTTTC.

This sequence joins TRBV12-5 and TRBJ2-1; no firm D call. The V gene lost 8 bases and the J gene lost 7 bases, with 21 bases spanning the gap. Germline V gene sequence: CDR1 LGHNT, CDR2 FRNRAP. This CDR3 region has 15 residues. The CDR3 here is CASYQGRGDTNEQFF. The DNA of the CDR3 is TGTGCTAGTTATCAAGGTCGAGGAGACACTAATGAGCAGTTCTTC.

CDR3 in amino acids: CASSASSGKSYEQYF. CDR3 nucleotide sequence: TGTGCCAGCAGCGCCTCTAGCGGGAAATCCTACGAGCAGTACTTC. This chain joins TRBV9 and TRBJ2-7; 9 bases are shared with TRBD2. Germline loops: CDR1 SGDLS, CDR2 YYNGEE. The CDR3 has 15 residues. The V gene end was trimmed by 3 bases and the J gene end by 1 base; junction bases not matched to a gene: 5. Based on the CDR3 plus reference TRBV9 and TRBJ2-7, the full variable domain is DSGVTQTPKHLITATGQRVTLRCSPRSGDLSVYWYQQSLDQGLQFLIQYYNGEERAKGNILERFSAQQFPDLHSELNLSSLELGDSALYFCASSASSGKSYEQYFGPGTRLTVT.

This clone appeared a single time. The V call is TRBV4-1, the J call TRBJ1-1; D is perhaps TRBD1 (6 bases). The CDR3 covers 14 residues. Trimming removed 4 bases from V and 1 base from J, with 10 bases in between. Germline lookup yields CDR1 MGHRA and CDR2 YSYEKL. The CDR3, as DNA: TGCGCCAGCAGCCTGGGACACTCGAACACTGAAGCTTTCTTT. Its protein product is CASSLGHSNTEAFF.

V gene TRBV7-9 combines with J gene TRBJ2-2; TRBD1 is a possible D gene (6 bases). The CDR3 is made up of 15 amino acids. From germline, CDR1 is SEHNR and CDR2 FQNEAQ (reference sequence). V was pared by 7 bases and J by 3 bases, with 15 bases between. CDR3 sequence (DNA): TGTGCCAGCAACCTACAGGGATTACACACCGGGGAGCTGTTTTTT. This translates into CASNLQGLHTGELFF.